Listed below are T cell receptor beta chains from one sample, sequenced in a study of shared clonotypes between healthy human individuals. TCRdb keeps only in-frame clones here, not all; method: immunoSEQ multiplex PCR. The sample includes roughly 640,000 clones, roughly 97% of them seen just once. The specimen was naive CD4+ T cells sorted from blood. The receptor source for this set is a woman aged 25 to 39 in good health. The CDR3 runs from the conserved cysteine through the conserved F or W. D genes are given only for firm matches. Clone sizes are given selectively: once, few, many, or a class where the clone is expanded.

V	D	size	J	CDR3	DNA
TRBV5-5	NA	once	TRBJ1-3	CASSLAVGNSGNTIYF	TGTGCCAGCAGCTTGGCGGTTGGAAACTCTGGAAACACCATATATTTT
TRBV28	NA	NA	TRBJ2-1	CASSYLNEQFF	TGTGCCAGCAGTTATCTAAATGAGCAGTTCTTC
TRBV5-1	NA	NA	TRBJ1-3	CASSPTGIKAGNTIYF	TGCGCCAGCAGCCCTACCGGGATCAAGGCTGGAAACACCATATATTTT
TRBV6-1	TRBD2	NA	TRBJ2-5	CASSERGGETQYF	TGTGCCAGCAGTGAAAGGGGAGGGGAGACCCAGTACTTC
TRBV27	TRBD1	once	TRBJ2-7	CASTGQGSYEQYF	TGTGCCAGCACCGGACAGGGGTCCTACGAGCAGTACTTC
TRBV7-9	TRBD1	few	TRBJ1-5	CASARTGGGPQHF	TGTGCCAGCGCTAGGACAGGGGGAGGGCCCCAGCATTTT
TRBV5-8	TRBD1	NA	TRBJ1-4	CASSLTGAATNEKLFF	TGTGCCAGCAGTTTGACAGGGGCCGCTACAAATGAAAAACTGTTTTTT
TRBV18	NA	NA	TRBJ2-5	CASSPNKLLPKETQYF	TGTGCCAGCTCACCAAACAAGTTACTGCCGAAAGAGACCCAGTACTTC
TRBV15	TRBD1	NA	TRBJ2-7	CATSVQLGQGYEQYF	TGTGCCACCAGCGTGCAATTGGGACAGGGCTACGAGCAGTACTTC
TRBV5-1	NA	NA	TRBJ2-7	CASSLVPGPQKNEQYF	TGCGCCAGCAGCTTGGTTCCGGGGCCCCAGAAGAACGAGCAGTACTTC
TRBV7-9	NA	NA	TRBJ1-3	CASSLPGKNTIYF	TGTGCCAGCAGCTTACCGGGGAAAAACACCATATATTTT
TRBV20-1	NA	NA	TRBJ2-3	CRVDFGDAQYF	TGCAGGGTGGACTTCGGAGATGCGCAGTATTTT
TRBV6-5	NA	NA	TRBJ1-1	CASSYTTGWDEAFF	TGTGCCAGCAGTTATACCACAGGGTGGGATGAAGCTTTCTTT
TRBV19	NA	NA	TRBJ1-3	CASSLKSQGIRGNTIYF	TGTGCCAGTAGTTTAAAGAGTCAGGGGATACGTGGAAACACCATATATTTT
TRBV28	TRBD1	NA	TRBJ2-7	CASRTGDEQYF	TGTGCCAGCCGGACAGGGGACGAGCAGTACTTC
TRBV28	NA	NA	TRBJ2-7	CASSPPPGSFYEQYF	TGTGCCAGCAGTCCCCCCCCGGGATCCTTTTACGAGCAGTACTTC
TRBV18	TRBD1	NA	TRBJ1-1	CASSQGQAGMNTEAFF	TGTGCCAGCTCACAGGGACAGGCTGGGATGAACACTGAAGCTTTCTTT
TRBV21-1	NA	NA	TRBJ1-5	CASSTPLGVLRSDCQPQHF	TGTGCCAGCAGCACTCCTTTGGGGGTGCTACGGTCTGATTGTCAGCCCCAGCATTTT
TRBV5-1	NA	NA	TRBJ2-5	CASSVTIVQETQYF	TGCGCCAGCAGCGTGACTATAGTCCAAGAGACCCAGTACTTC
TRBV18	NA	NA	TRBJ2-5	CASSPQQANQETQYF	TGTGCCAGCTCACCACAGCAGGCGAATCAAGAGACCCAGTACTTC
TRBV28	NA	NA	TRBJ2-1	CASRSNNEQFF	TGTGCCAGCAGATCTAACAATGAGCAGTTCTTC
TRBV30	NA	NA	TRBJ2-7	CAWRSQSADSYEQYF	TGTGCCTGGAGATCTCAGTCCGCGGATTCCTACGAGCAGTACTTC
TRBV5-1	TRBD2	NA	TRBJ2-7	CASSLGRGDSYEQYF	TGCGCCAGCAGCTTGGGACGGGGGGACTCCTACGAGCAGTACTTC
TRBV11-2	NA	NA	TRBJ2-3	CASSLDHGVGGTDTQYF	TGTGCCAGCAGCTTAGATCATGGTGTAGGGGGAACAGATACGCAGTATTTT
TRBV28	NA	NA	TRBJ1-2	CASSLDPVGYGYTF	TGTGCCAGCAGTTTAGACCCCGTTGGCTATGGCTACACCTTC
TRBV15	TRBD2	NA	TRBJ2-1	CATSRDGSGRGSYNEQFF	TGTGCCACCAGCAGAGATGGTAGCGGGAGAGGGTCCTACAATGAGCAGTTCTTC
TRBV5-1	TRBD2	NA	TRBJ2-5	CASSLVTSGERAQYF	TGCGCCAGCAGCTTGGTGACTAGCGGGGAGAGGGCCCAGTACTTC
TRBV7-9	NA	NA	TRBJ1-1	CASSLRGLNTEAFF	TGTGCCAGCAGCTTACGGGGATTGAACACTGAAGCTTTCTTT
TRBV27	NA	NA	TRBJ2-2	CASSLDRGVGELFF	TGTGCCAGCAGTTTAGATCGGGGAGTGGGGGAGCTGTTTTTT
TRBV6-5	TRBD2	NA	TRBJ2-7	CASSGPGLATYEQYF	TGTGCCAGCAGTGGACCGGGACTAGCGACCTACGAGCAGTACTTC